This note documents a single T cell receptor beta chain sequence. Genomic DNA of each subset was evenly split across several immunoSEQ plates. In the authors' workflow: ImmunoSEQ output lacked quality scores and full-length reads, limiting matched filtering. Profiled with immunoSEQ multiplex PCR; TCRdb holds only in-frame clones, not every one. V, J and clone size were drawn from that table, and D and trimming were deduced from the DNA. The data hold about half a million clones, with 81% observed a single time. The sample comes from a study of shared clonotypes between healthy human individuals. The donor population consisted of healthy HIV-negative adults with no recent acute infections or vaccinations. Among the donors, all were Caucasian adults who lived in Nashville, Tennessee. The ends were cut back, 0 bases at V and 1 base at J, with 6 bases in the middle. Germline V gene data show CDR1 as LGHNA and CDR2 as YNFKEQ. This CDR3 is 14 amino acids long.

This clonotype was sampled from a woman aged 40 to 50 in good health. Some clones in this sample may be carry-over from other donors' samples. The genes are TRBV4-2 and TRBJ1-1; no firm D call. Sequencing was done on a sample of PBMCs. The CDR3 sequence: CASSQDRSNTEAFF. CDR3 DNA sequence: TGTGCCAGCAGCCAAGACAGGTCGAACACTGAAGCTTTCTTT.